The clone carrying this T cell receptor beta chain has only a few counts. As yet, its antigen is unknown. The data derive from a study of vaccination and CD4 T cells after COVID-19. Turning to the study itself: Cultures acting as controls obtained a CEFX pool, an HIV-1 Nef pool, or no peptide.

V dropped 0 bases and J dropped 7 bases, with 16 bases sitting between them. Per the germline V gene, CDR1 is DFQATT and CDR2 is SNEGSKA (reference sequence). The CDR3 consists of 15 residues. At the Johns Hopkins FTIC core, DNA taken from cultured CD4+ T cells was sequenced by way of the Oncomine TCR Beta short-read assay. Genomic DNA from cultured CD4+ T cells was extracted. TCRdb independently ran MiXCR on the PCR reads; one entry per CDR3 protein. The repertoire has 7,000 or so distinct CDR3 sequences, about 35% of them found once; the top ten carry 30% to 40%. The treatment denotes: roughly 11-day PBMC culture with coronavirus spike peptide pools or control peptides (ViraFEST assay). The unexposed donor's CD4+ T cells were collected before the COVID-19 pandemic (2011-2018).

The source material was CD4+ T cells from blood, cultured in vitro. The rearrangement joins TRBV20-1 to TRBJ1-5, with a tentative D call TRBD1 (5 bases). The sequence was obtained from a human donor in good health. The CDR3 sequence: CSARDLDKNNQPQHF. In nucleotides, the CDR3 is TGCAGTGCTAGAGATCTGGACAAGAACAACCAGCCCCAGCATTTT.